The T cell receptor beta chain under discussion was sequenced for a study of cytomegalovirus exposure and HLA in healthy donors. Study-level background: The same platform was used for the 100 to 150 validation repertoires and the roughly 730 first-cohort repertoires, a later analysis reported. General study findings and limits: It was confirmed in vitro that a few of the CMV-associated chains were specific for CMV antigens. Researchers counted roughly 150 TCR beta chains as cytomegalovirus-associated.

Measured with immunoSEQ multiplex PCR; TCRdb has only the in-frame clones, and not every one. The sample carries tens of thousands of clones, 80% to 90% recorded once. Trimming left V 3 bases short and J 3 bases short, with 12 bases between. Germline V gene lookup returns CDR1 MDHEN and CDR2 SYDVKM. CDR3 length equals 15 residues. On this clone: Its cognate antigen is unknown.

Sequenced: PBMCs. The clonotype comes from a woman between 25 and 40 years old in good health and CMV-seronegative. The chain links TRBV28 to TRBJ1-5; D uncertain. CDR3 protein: CASSLGPPVNQPQHF. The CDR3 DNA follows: TGTGCCAGCAGTTTGGGCCCGCCGGTCAATCAGCCCCAGCATTTT.